This T cell receptor beta chain is from a study of blood T cell repertoires in COVID-19. Whole-study context: Samples of COVID-19 (acute and convalescent) were obtained from the United States, Italy and Spain.

The method was immunoSEQ multiplex PCR; TCRdb's version includes in-frame clones alone and lacks a portion of them. Seen here are approximately 210,000 clones, around four fifths observed once, and the top ten hold roughly 4.6%. This CDR3 region has 13 residues. V lost 5 bases to trimming and J lost 3 bases, with 13 bases between them. The germline V gene encodes CDR1 SQVTM and CDR2 ANQGSEA. The sequenced sample was peripheral blood. The clonotype comes from a woman aged 65 to 85 with active or convalescent COVID-19. V usage is TRBV29-1 and J usage is TRBJ1-2, with D possibly TRBD1 on 5 matching bases. The CDR3 DNA is TGCAGCGTTCCCCCGACAGACGACTATGGCTACACCTTC. As protein: CSVPPTDDYGYTF. Full variable domain (rest looked up from reference TRBV29-1 and TRBJ1-2): SAVISQKPSRDICQRGTSLTIQCQVDSQVTMMFWYRQQPGQSLTLIATANQGSEATYESGFVIDKFPISRPNLTFSTLTVSNMSPEDSSIYLCSVPPTDDYGYTFGSGTRLTVV.